The 21 T cell receptor beta chains in this list originate from one sample, sequenced in a study of blood T cell repertoires in COVID-19 (dated by TCRdb to the early 2020s). Preparation of the library involved the immunoSEQ multiplex PCR assay. Sourced from immuneACCESS, this table was stored by TCRdb with only in-frame sequences that have V and J called. A share of the clones is absent; for the studies checked, an unresolved V gene accounts for under half, and the remainder has no known explanation. Counted in this sample were about 410,000 clones; roughly 87% of them appeared once. The ten most abundant clones make up approximately 0.65% of the sample. The source material was PBMCs or T cells enriched from blood (not recorded which). These TCRs come from a man aged 18 to 35 who had recovered from COVID-19.

The J gene is TRBJ2-5, the V gene TRBV28, with D possibly TRBD1 on 6 matching bases. The CDR3 runs 12 residues. Germline V gene lookup returns CDR1 MDHEN and CDR2 SYDVKM. Trimming cost V 6 bases and J 9 bases, with 14 bases left between them. The CDR3 DNA sequence: TGTGCCAGCAGAGAAACAGGGATGGCCCAGTACTTC. This encodes CASRETGMAQYF. Combining the CDR3 with reference TRBV28 and TRBJ2-5 gives the whole variable domain DVKVTQSSRYLVKRTGEKVFLECVQDMDHENMFWYRQDPGLGLRLIYFSYDVKMKEKGDIPEGYSVSREKKERFSLILESASTNQTSMYLCASRETGMAQYFGPGTRLLVL.

The chain couples TRBV3-1 (or the pseudogene TRBV3-2) to TRBJ2-5; 7 bases align to TRBD1. The CDR3 runs 14 residues. Per the germline V gene, CDR1 is LGHDT and CDR2 is YNNKEL (reference sequence). The ends lost 5 bases at V and 2 bases at J; junction bases unmatched: 5. The CDR3 spells CASSSPGQQETQYF. Written as DNA, the CDR3 is TGTGCCAGCAGCTCGCCGGGACAGCAAGAGACCCAGTACTTC.

The chain employs TRBV11-2 and TRBJ1-4; D ambiguous. V was shortened by 7 bases and J by 4 bases, with 7 bases between the two germline ends. Looked up from germline, CDR1 is SGHAT and CDR2 is FQNNGV. The CDR3 runs to 12 residues. CDR3 region: CASTGFNEKLFF. The DNA for the CDR3 is TGTGCCAGCACAGGCTTTAATGAAAAACTGTTTTTT. Combining the CDR3 with reference TRBV11-2 and TRBJ1-4 gives the whole variable domain EAGVAQSPRYKIIEKRQSVAFWCNPISGHATLYWYQQILGQGPKLLIQFQNNGVVDDSQLPKDRFSAERLKGVDSTLKIQPAKLEDSAVYLCASTGFNEKLFFGSGTQLSVL.

V and J are TRBV19 and TRBJ1-1; TRBD1 matches at 9 bases. From germline, CDR1 is LNHDA and CDR2 SQIVND (reference sequence). The ends lost 10 bases at V and 5 bases at J; junction bases unmatched: 5. CDR3 size: 12 residues. In DNA form, the CDR3 reads TGTGCCACCCAACAGGGGGCGACTGAAGCTTTCTTT. It yields the protein CATQQGATEAFF. The entire variable domain, with the rest obtained from reference TRBV19 and TRBJ1-1, is as follows: DGGITQSPKYLFRKEGQNVTLSCEQNLNHDAMYWYRQDPGQGLRLIYYSQIVNDFQKGDIAEGYSVSREKKESFPLTVTSAQKNPTAFYLCATQQGATEAFFGQGTRLTVV.

The chain links TRBV4-1 to TRBJ2-2, with D perhaps TRBD2 (6 bases). Trimming took 4 bases from V and 5 from J, leaving 14 bases between them. The CDR3 runs 15 residues. Germline CDR1 MGHRA, CDR2 YSYEKL. CDR3 nucleotides: TGCGCCAGCAGCCCGGGACTCGCTAGAACCGGGGAGCTGTTTTTT. It is translated as CASSPGLARTGELFF.

The rearrangement joins TRBV7-7 to TRBJ2-1; D possibly corresponds to TRBD1 (7 bases). The CDR3 extends over 15 amino acids. CDR1 and CDR2 (germline): SSHAT, FNYEAQ (reference sequence). The V end lost 5 bases, the J end lost 9 bases, and 20 bases lay between the germline ends. The CDR3 DNA reads as TGTGCCAGCAGCCCCGGGCAGGGGGGTCCGTTTGAGCAGTTCTTC. It translates to CASSPGQGGPFEQFF.

V usage is TRBV6-4 and J usage is TRBJ1-6; the D gene is possibly TRBD1 (6 bases). The germline V and J ends were trimmed by 3 bases and 9 bases, with 12 bases remaining between them. The germline gives CDR1 MRHNA, CDR2 SNTAGT. This CDR3 spans 14 amino acids. The DNA for the CDR3 is TGTGCCAGCAGTGAATTCAGGGGTAGTTCACCCCTCCACTTT. Translation gives CASSEFRGSSPLHF.

The V and J genes are TRBV2 and TRBJ1-5, with D perhaps matching TRBD1 (5 bases). V shed 8 bases and J shed 4 bases, with 18 bases lying between them. The V gene's germline CDR1 is SNHLY and CDR2 FYNNEI. This CDR3 has 15 residues. CDR3 bases: TGTGCCAGCGCCACAGGATTAGTTGCAAATCAGCCCCAGCATTTT. Encoded protein: CASATGLVANQPQHF.

The genes are TRBV2 and TRBJ1-1; TRBD1 matches 7 bases. V lost 6 bases, J lost 1 base, and 5 bases stayed unmatched. This CDR3 is built from 14 residues. CDR1 SNHLY and CDR2 FYNNEI come from the germline V gene. This chain's CDR3 is CASRTGLWNTEAFF. CDR3 coding DNA: TGTGCCAGCAGGACAGGGTTGTGGAACACTGAAGCTTTCTTT.

This sequence joins TRBV15 and TRBJ1-1; the D is unclear. Looked up from germline, CDR1 is LNHNV and CDR2 is YYDKDF (reference sequence). The CDR3 is 13 residues long. Trimming removed 4 bases at V and 2 bases at J, with 8 bases between. In DNA form, the CDR3 reads TGTGCCACCAGCACCGCAGTAAACACTGAAGCTTTCTTT. It specifies CATSTAVNTEAFF.

The gene calls are TRBV7-9 and TRBJ2-5; 9 nucleotides align to TRBD1. Germline lookup yields CDR1 SEHNR and CDR2 FQNEAQ (reference sequence). The CDR3 has 14 residues. Trimming removed 5 bases from V and 3 bases from J; junction bases left unmatched: 4. CDR3 bases: TGTGCCAGCAGCCGGACAGGGGCGGAAGAGACCCAGTACTTC. This codes for CASSRTGAEETQYF.

V is TRBV5-5 and J is TRBJ2-2; the D is unclear. Germline V gene sequence: CDR1 SGHKS, CDR2 YYEKEE (reference sequence). The ends were cut back, 1 base at V and 2 bases at J, with 12 bases in the middle. CDR3 length: 16 amino acids. DNA of the CDR3: TGTGCCAGCAGCTTGCCGGAGCCAATTAACACCGGGGAGCTGTTTTTT. Its protein product is CASSLPEPINTGELFF.

This clone was found a few times. This chain joins TRBV20-1 and TRBJ1-1; D gene unclear. Trimming took 6 bases from V and 5 from J, leaving 10 bases between them. The CDR3 covers 11 residues. The germline CDR1 and CDR2 sequences are DFQATT and SNEGSKA (reference sequence). CDR3 nucleotides: TGCAGTGCCCTCACTTGGACTGAAGCTTTCTTT. Protein: CSALTWTEAFF.

The genes are TRBV19 and TRBJ1-1; 11 bases fit TRBD1. CDR3 length: 17 residues. Losses at the gene ends were 7 bases for V and 10 bases for J; bases not matched to a gene: 20. The germline CDR1 and CDR2 sequences are LNHDA and SQIVND (reference sequence). The CDR3 is CASKPGQGAVSLQGAFF. The CDR3 nucleotides read TGTGCCAGTAAACCCGGACAGGGGGCCGTGTCATTGCAGGGAGCTTTCTTT.

In regard to this clone: Other DNA variants within this sample encode the same CDR3. The chain carries TRBV7-2 and TRBJ2-3; possibly TRBD2 for D (5 bases). The CDR3 spans 15 residues. CDR1 is SGHTA and CDR2 is FQGNSA in the germline V gene. The V gene lost 1 base and the J gene lost 1 base, with 9 bases spanning the gap. CDR3 amino acids: CASSLGPRGTDTQYF. CDR3 in DNA: TGTGCCAGCAGCTTAGGTCCGAGGGGCACAGATACGCAGTATTTT. Full variable domain (rest looked up from reference TRBV7-2 and TRBJ2-3): GAGVSQSPSNKVTEKGKDVELRCDPISGHTALYWYRQSLGQGLEFLIYFQGNSAPDKSGLPSDRFSAERTGGSVSTLTIQRTQQEDSAVYLCASSLGPRGTDTQYFGPGTRLTVL.

This clone was recorded a few times. An end of the junction differs from the germline gene, which may be a read error. The chain is built from TRBV15 and TRBJ2-3; TRBD2 might be the D (5 bases). Germline-derived CDR1 and CDR2 are LNHNV and YYDKDF (reference sequence). The CDR3 spans 16 residues. CDR3 sequence reads: CATRREVQARADTQYF. The CDR3 DNA reads as TGTGCCACCAGGAGAGAGGTCCAGGCGAGGGCAGATACGCAGTATTTT.

This chain joins TRBV7-9 and TRBJ1-4, with 9 positions matching TRBD1. This CDR3 has 16 amino acids. CDR1 and CDR2 (germline): SEHNR, FQNEAQ (reference sequence). J lost 3 bases, V lost 5 bases, and 7 bases had no gene match. The CDR3 sequence: CASSKTGGYSNEKLFF. The CDR3 region has the DNA TGTGCCAGCAGCAAGACAGGGGGATATTCTAATGAAAAACTGTTTTTT.

The chain is built from TRBV9 and TRBJ1-2, with TRBD1 as a possible D gene (6 bases). From germline, CDR1 is SGDLS and CDR2 YYNGEE. The CDR3 spans 15 residues. Trimming pared 1 base from V and 3 bases from J, leaving 13 bases between. DNA of the CDR3: TGTGCCAGCAGCGTACAAAAGACAGGCTACTATGGCTACACCTTC. This codes for CASSVQKTGYYGYTF. The variable domain in full, completed from reference TRBV9 and TRBJ1-2, reads DSGVTQTPKHLITATGQRVTLRCSPRSGDLSVYWYQQSLDQGLQFLIQYYNGEERAKGNILERFSAQQFPDLHSELNLSSLELGDSALYFCASSVQKTGYYGYTFGSGTRLTVV.

This chain joins TRBV19 and TRBJ1-5; 8 nucleotides agree with TRBD1. Germline values: CDR1 LNHDA, CDR2 SQIVND (reference sequence). The CDR3 spans 16 residues. The ends lost 7 bases at V and 3 bases at J; junction bases unmatched: 11. CDR3 coding DNA: TGTGCCAGTAAGTTTTCGTGGACAGGGATCAATCAGCCCCAGCATTTT. Translated, it gives CASKFSWTGINQPQHF.

This chain connects TRBV7-2 to TRBJ1-4; no definite D call. The CDR3 is 14 residues long. The V gene lost 6 bases and the J gene lost 8 bases, with 16 bases spanning the gap. CDR1 and CDR2 from the germline V gene are SGHTA and FQGNSA. CDR3 nucleotides: TGTGCCAGCAGTATCAAAACGGGGAACGAAAAACTGTTTTTT. It encodes CASSIKTGNEKLFF.

The CDR3 loop is CATSDPGVNTEAFF. CDR3 nucleotides: TGTGCCACCAGTGATCCGGGGGTGAACACTGAAGCTTTCTTT. The chain is built from TRBV24-1 and TRBJ1-1; D might be TRBD1 (5 bases). The CDR3 is 14 residues long. V lost 3 bases and J 0 bases, leaving 7 bases between the germline ends. CDR1 and CDR2 from the germline V gene are KGHDR and SFDVKD.